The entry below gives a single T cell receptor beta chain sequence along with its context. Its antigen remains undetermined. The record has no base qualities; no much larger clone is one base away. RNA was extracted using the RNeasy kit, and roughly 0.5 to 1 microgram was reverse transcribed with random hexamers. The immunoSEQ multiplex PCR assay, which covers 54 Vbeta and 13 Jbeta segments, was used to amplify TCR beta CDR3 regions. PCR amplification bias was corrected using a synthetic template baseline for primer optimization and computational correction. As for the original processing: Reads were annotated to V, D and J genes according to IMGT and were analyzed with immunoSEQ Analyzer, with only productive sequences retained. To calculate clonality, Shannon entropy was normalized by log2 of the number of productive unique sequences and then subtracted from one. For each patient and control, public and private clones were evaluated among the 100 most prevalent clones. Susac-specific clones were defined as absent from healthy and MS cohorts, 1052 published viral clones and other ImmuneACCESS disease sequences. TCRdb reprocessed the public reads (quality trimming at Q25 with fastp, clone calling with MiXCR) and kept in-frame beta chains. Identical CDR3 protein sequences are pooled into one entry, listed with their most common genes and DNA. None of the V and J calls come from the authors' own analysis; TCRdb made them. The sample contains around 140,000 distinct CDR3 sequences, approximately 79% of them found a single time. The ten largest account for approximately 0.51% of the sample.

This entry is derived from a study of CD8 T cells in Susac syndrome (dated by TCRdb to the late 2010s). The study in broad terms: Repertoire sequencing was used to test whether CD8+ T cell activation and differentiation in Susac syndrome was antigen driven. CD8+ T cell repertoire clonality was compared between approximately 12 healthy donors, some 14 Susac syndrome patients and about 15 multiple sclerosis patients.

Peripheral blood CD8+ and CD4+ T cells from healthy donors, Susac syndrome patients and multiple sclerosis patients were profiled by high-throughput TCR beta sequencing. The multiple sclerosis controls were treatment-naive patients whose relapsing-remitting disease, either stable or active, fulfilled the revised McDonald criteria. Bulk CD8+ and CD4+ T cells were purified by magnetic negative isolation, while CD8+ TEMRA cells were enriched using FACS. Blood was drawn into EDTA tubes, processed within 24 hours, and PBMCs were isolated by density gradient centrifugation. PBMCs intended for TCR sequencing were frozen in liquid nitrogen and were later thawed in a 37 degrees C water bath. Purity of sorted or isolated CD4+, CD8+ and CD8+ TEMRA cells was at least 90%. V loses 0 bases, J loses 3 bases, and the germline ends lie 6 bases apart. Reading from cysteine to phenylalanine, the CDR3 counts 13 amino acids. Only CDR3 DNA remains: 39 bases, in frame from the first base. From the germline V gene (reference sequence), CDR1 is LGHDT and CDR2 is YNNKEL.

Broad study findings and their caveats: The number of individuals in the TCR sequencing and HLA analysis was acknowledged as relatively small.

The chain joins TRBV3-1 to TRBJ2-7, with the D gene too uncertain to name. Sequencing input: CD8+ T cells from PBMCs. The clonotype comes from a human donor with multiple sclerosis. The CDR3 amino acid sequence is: CASSQDNNYEQYF. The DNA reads TGTGCCAGCAGCCAAGATAACAACTACGAGCAGTACTTC.